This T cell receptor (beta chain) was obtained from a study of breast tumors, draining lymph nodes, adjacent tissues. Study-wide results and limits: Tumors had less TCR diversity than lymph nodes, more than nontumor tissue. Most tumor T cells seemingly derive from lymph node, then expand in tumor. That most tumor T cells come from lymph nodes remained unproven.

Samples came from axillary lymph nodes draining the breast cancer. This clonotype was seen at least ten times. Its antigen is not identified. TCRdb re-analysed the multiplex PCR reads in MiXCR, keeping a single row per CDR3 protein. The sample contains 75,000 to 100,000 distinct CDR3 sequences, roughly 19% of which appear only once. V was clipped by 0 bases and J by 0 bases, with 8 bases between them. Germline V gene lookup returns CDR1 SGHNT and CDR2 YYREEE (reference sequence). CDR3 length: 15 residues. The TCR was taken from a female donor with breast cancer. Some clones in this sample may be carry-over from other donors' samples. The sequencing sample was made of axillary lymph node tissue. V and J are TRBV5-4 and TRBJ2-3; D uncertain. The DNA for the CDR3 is TGTGCCAGCAGCTTGGCCCCTTCCAGCACAGATACGCAGTATTTT. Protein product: CASSLAPSSTDTQYF. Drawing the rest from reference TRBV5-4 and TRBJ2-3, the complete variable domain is ETGVTQSPTHLIKTRGQQVTLRCSSQSGHNTVSWYQQALGQGPQFIFQYYREEENGRGNFPPRFSGLQFPNYSSELNVNALELDDSALYLCASSLAPSSTDTQYFGPGTRLTVL.